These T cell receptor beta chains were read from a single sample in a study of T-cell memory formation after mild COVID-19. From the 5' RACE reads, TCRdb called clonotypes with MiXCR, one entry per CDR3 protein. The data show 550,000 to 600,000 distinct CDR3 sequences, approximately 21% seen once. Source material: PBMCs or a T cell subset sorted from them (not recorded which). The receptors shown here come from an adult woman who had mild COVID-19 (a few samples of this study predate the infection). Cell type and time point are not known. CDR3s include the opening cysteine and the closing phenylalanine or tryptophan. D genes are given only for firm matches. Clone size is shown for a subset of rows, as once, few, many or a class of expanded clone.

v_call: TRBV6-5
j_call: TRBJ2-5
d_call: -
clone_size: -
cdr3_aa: CASSYSVQETQYF

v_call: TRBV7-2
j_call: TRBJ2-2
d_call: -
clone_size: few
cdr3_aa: CASSLIRTDGELFF

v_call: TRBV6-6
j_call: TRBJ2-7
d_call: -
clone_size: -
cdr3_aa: CASSYSSEQYF

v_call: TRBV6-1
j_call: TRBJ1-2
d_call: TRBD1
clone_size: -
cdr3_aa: CASWRTGNGYTF

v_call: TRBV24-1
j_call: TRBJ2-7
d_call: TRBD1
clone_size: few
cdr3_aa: CATSEGGAGGYEQYF

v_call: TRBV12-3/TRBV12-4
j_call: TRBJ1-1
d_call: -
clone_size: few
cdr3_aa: CASSIRAGNTEAFF

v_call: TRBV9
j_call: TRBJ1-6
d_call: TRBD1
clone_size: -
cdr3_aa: CASSVVGGGPNSPLHF

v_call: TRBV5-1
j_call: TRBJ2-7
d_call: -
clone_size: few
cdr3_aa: CASSTVGHSYEQYF

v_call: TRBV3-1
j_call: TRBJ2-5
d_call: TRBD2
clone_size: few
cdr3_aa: CASSLLSGGYETQYF

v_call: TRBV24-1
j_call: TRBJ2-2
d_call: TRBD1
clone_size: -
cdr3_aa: CATRDSANTGELFF

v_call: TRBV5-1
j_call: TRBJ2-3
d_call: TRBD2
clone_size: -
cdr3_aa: CASSAGTTNGDTQYF

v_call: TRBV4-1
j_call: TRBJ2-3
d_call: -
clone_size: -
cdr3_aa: CASSQGPWLMDEDTQYF

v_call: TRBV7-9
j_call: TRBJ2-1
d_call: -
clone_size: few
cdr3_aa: CASDPSPGTGYNEQFF

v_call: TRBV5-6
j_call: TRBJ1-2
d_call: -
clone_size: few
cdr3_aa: CASSSIMNYGYTF

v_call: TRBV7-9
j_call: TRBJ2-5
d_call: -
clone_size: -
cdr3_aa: CASSLGSSETKYF

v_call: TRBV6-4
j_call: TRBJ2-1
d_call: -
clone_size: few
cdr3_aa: CASRLSQGGSNEQFF

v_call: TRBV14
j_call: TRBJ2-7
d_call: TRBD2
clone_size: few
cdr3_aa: CASSPPAGRGIRTYEQYF

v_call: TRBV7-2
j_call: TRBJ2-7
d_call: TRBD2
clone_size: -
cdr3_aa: CASSLSQGLAGGSYEQYF

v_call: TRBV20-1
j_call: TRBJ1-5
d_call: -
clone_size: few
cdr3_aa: CSARLPDSNQPQHF

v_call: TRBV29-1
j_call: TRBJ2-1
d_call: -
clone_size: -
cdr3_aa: CSVTPFPSKTYNEQFF

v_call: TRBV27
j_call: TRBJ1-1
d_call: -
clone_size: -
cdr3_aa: CASSAGVQGEAFF

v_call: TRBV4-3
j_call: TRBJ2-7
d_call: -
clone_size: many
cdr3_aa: CASSQDYNKYYEQYF

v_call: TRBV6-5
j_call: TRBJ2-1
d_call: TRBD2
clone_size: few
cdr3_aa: CASRASGGAKEQFF

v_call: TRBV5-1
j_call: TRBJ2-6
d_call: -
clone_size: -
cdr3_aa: CASSLEGRGVSGANVLTF